A selection of T cell receptor beta chains follows, all from one sample in a study of blood T cell repertoires in COVID-19. The protocol was immunoSEQ multiplex PCR, while the TCRdb copy is restricted to in-frame clones and leaves out a portion. Of approximately 300,000 clones listed, about 90% are singletons. Source material: peripheral blood. These receptor sequences come from a woman in her 40s with acute or convalescent COVID-19. The CDR3 runs from the conserved cysteine through the conserved F or W. Each record gives: V gene, D gene, J gene, clone size, CDR3 DNA, CDR3 protein. D genes are given only for firm matches. Clone size, where shown, is once, few, many, or a class for clones that have expanded.

>TRBV5-1|TRBD2|TRBJ2-2|NA
TGCGCCAGCAGCTTGAAACCACGGGGGGGCTCGAACACCGGGGAGCTGTTTTTT
CASSLKPRGGSNTGELFF
>TRBV18|NA|TRBJ1-1|NA
TGTGCCAGCTCACCAACGCCCGGACAATTGAACACTGAAGCTTTCTTT
CASSPTPGQLNTEAFF
>TRBV3-1/TRBV3-2|TRBD2|TRBJ2-1|NA
TGTGCCAGCAGCGTCACTCCCGGGACTAGCGAGGAGGGCTCCTACAATGAGCAGTTCTTC
CASSVTPGTSEEGSYNEQFF
>TRBV5-1|NA|TRBJ2-3|NA
TGCGCCAGCAGCTTCCGGGAAACGCAGTATTTT
CASSFRETQYF
>TRBV6-6|NA|TRBJ1-3|NA
TGTGCCAGTGTCAGGACAAGCTCTGGAAACACCATATATTTT
CASVRTSSGNTIYF
>TRBV12-3/TRBV12-4|NA|TRBJ1-5|NA
TGTGCCAGCACCTCTTCCGTACCCCAGCATTTT
CASTSSVPQHF
>TRBV7-9|TRBD1|TRBJ1-2|NA
TGTGCCAGCAGCCCGGAAACAGGGGTTGGCTACACCTTC
CASSPETGVGYTF
>TRBV5-1|TRBD1|TRBJ1-4|NA
TGCGCCAGCAGCCTGCAGGGACAGGAGGAAAAACTGTTTTTT
CASSLQGQEEKLFF
>TRBV30|TRBD1|TRBJ2-2|NA
TGTGCCTGGGACAGGGACACCGGGGAGCTGTTTTTT
CAWDRDTGELFF
>TRBV19|NA|TRBJ1-2|NA
TGTGCCAGTAGACAGACCGAGTATGGCTACACCTTC
CASRQTEYGYTF
>TRBV11-2|NA|TRBJ1-2|NA
TGTGCCAGCAGCCCGGACAGTATCTATGGCTACACCTTC
CASSPDSIYGYTF
>TRBV27|TRBD1|TRBJ1-5|NA
TGTGCCAGCAGTTTATCGGCAGGGGGGAATCAGCCCCAGCATTTT
CASSLSAGGNQPQHF
>TRBV6-5|TRBD1|TRBJ1-5|NA
TGTGCCAGCAGTTCACAGGGGTATAGCAATCAGCCCCAGCATTTT
CASSSQGYSNQPQHF
>TRBV6-6|NA|TRBJ1-4|once
TGTGCCAGCAGTTACAAAATCGGTGCAACTAATGAAAAACTGTTTTTT
CASSYKIGATNEKLFF
>TRBV4-2|NA|TRBJ2-6|NA
TGTGCCAGCAGCCAAGAGTCGCAACAGTACCTTATATCTGGGGCCAACGTCCTGACTTTC
CASSQESQQYLISGANVLTF
>TRBV19|TRBD1|TRBJ1-1|NA
TGTGCCAGTATGAGGGGACAGGGGACTATGAACACTGAAGCTTTCTTT
CASMRGQGTMNTEAFF
>TRBV12-3/TRBV12-4|TRBD2|TRBJ2-4|NA
TGTGCCAGCAGCCCGGGGGGGGGAAACATTCAGTACTTC
CASSPGGGNIQYF
>TRBV9|TRBD2|TRBJ2-1|NA
TGTGCCAGCAGTCCGGGACTAGCTAGCAATGAGCAGTTCTTC
CASSPGLASNEQFF
>TRBV28|NA|TRBJ1-4|NA
TGTGCCAGCAGTTTTGGGGCTCGGGGGACTCGGGAAAAACTGTTTTTT
CASSFGARGTREKLFF
>TRBV5-1|TRBD1|TRBJ1-6|once
TGCGCCAGCAAACAGGGGTTTATGGAACCCCTCCACTTT
CASKQGFMEPLHF
>TRBV19|TRBD1|TRBJ1-2|few
TGTGCCAGTAGTATAGATCGACAGGGGGCCAACTATGGCTACACCTTC
CASSIDRQGANYGYTF
>TRBV29-1|TRBD1|TRBJ1-2|NA
TGCAGCGGCCAGGGACAGGGGGCGGGCTACACCTTC
CSGQGQGAGYTF
>TRBV5-1|TRBD1|TRBJ1-1|NA
TGCGCCAGCAGCTTGGGTGGCAGGGGGCATGGAACTGAAGCTTTCTTT
CASSLGGRGHGTEAFF
>TRBV7-8|NA|TRBJ1-2|few
TGTGCCAGCAGCTTAGGCAGGGTCTATGGCTACACCTTC
CASSLGRVYGYTF
>TRBV19|TRBD1|TRBJ1-1|NA
TGTGCCAGTAGTGGGCACAGGGGCACTGAAGCTTTCTTT
CASSGHRGTEAFF
>TRBV3-1/TRBV3-2|TRBD1|TRBJ2-1|NA
TGTGCCAGCAGACGGACAGGGTTGAATGAGCAGTTCTTC
CASRRTGLNEQFF
>TRBV10-1|TRBD1|TRBJ2-3|NA
TGCGCCAGCAGTGGCCGGGACAGGCTCACAGATACGCAGTATTTT
CASSGRDRLTDTQYF
>TRBV24-1|NA|TRBJ2-3|NA
TGTGCCACCAGTGACTCGGGGACAGATACGCAGTATTTT
CATSDSGTDTQYF
>TRBV7-3|NA|TRBJ1-1|few
TGTGCCAGCAGCCCCTCGGGGGGGGCTGAAGCTTTCTTT
CASSPSGGAEAFF
>TRBV5-1|TRBD2|TRBJ2-5|NA
TGCGCCAGCAGCTTGGAGATTAGCGGGGCGCAAGAGACCCAGTACTTC
CASSLEISGAQETQYF
>TRBV25-1|NA|TRBJ1-3|NA
TGTGCCAGCAGTGAATATTTTGGCGGCTCTGGAAACACCATATATTTT
CASSEYFGGSGNTIYF
>TRBV12-3/TRBV12-4|NA|TRBJ1-3|once
TGTGCCAGCAGTTTAGTAAGAGACACCATATATTTT
CASSLVRDTIYF
>TRBV5-1|TRBD1|TRBJ1-1|NA
TGCGCCAGCAGCTTGGGGACAGGGCTTAAAACTGAAGCTTTCTTT
CASSLGTGLKTEAFF
>TRBV19|NA|TRBJ1-5|NA
TGTGCCAGTAGTATTATGGGACGGGCGGGAAATCAGCCCCAGCATTTT
CASSIMGRAGNQPQHF
>TRBV2|NA|TRBJ1-2|once
TGTGCCAGCAGTGAAATGGGTTGGGGGGACGGCTACACCTTC
CASSEMGWGDGYTF
>TRBV7-3|TRBD1|TRBJ1-2|NA
TGTGCCAGCAGCCCAGGGGGCGTTAAGAATGGCTACACCTTC
CASSPGGVKNGYTF
>TRBV2|TRBD2|TRBJ2-3|NA
TGTGCCAGGAGCGGGGCCCGCACAGATACGCAGTATTTT
CARSGARTDTQYF
>TRBV4-1|TRBD1|TRBJ1-6|NA
TGCGCCAGCAGCCAAGATGGGGACAGCTTTAATTCACCCCTCCACTTT
CASSQDGDSFNSPLHF
>TRBV7-8|NA|TRBJ1-5|NA
TGTGCCAGCAGCTTAAGGGGGAATCAGCCCCAGCATTTT
CASSLRGNQPQHF
>TRBV2|TRBD2|TRBJ2-5|NA
TGTGCCAGCAGTACTAGCGGGGGGCCCGGGAGGGCCCAGTACTTC
CASSTSGGPGRAQYF
>TRBV12-5|NA|TRBJ1-6|NA
TGTGCTAGTGGTTCGGGGGTTTATAATTCACCCCTCCACTTT
CASGSGVYNSPLHF
>TRBV9|TRBD1|TRBJ2-3|NA
TGTGCCAGCAACGGACAGGTAGGAGATACGCAGTATTTT
CASNGQVGDTQYF
>TRBV19|TRBD2|TRBJ2-3|NA
TGTGCCAGTAGTATGAGGCGGGGGGGCACAGATACGCAGTATTTT
CASSMRRGGTDTQYF
>TRBV5-1|TRBD1|TRBJ1-6|NA
TGCGCCAGCAGCGCTGACAGGGTGAGGTCACCCCTCCACTTT
CASSADRVRSPLHF
>TRBV5-1|TRBD2|TRBJ2-5|NA
TGCGCCAGCAGCTATCTAGCGGGGGGGCATGAGACCCAGTACTTC
CASSYLAGGHETQYF
>TRBV6-5|NA|TRBJ1-1|NA
TGTGCGCACCTCGGGGGGACCACTGAAGCTTTCTTT
CAHLGGTTEAFF
>TRBV2|NA|TRBJ2-6|NA
TGTGCCAGCAGGACAGGCTCTGGGGCCAACGTCCTGACTTTC
CASRTGSGANVLTF
>TRBV24-1|NA|TRBJ1-4|NA
TGTGCCACCAGTGACCCCGGACAGCCTAATGAAAAACTGTTTTTT
CATSDPGQPNEKLFF
>TRBV6-6|TRBD1|TRBJ1-1|NA
TGTGCCAGCACCCGACAGGGGGAGGGAGCTTTCTTT
CASTRQGEGAFF
>TRBV5-1|TRBD2|TRBJ2-1|NA
TGCGCCAGCAGCTTGTCGGGGGGAGGGTTGACCTACAATGAGCAGTTCTTC
CASSLSGGGLTYNEQFF
>TRBV6-1|NA|TRBJ1-2|NA
TGTGCCAGCAGTGAACTTAGTGGCGGATTCGGCTACACCTTC
CASSELSGGFGYTF
>TRBV6-6|NA|TRBJ1-1|NA
TGTGCCAGCAGGCCGGGCGGGGGCGAAGCTTTCTTT
CASRPGGGEAFF
>TRBV11-2|NA|TRBJ1-5|NA
TGTGCCAGCAGCTTAGGGCAGGATCTTTATCAGCCCCAGCATTTT
CASSLGQDLYQPQHF
>TRBV25-1|TRBD2|TRBJ2-3|few
TGTGCCAGGCGGACTAGCGATAGCACAGATACGCAGTATTTT
CARRTSDSTDTQYF
>TRBV4-1|NA|TRBJ1-2|few
TGCGCCAGCAGCCATCTCGGGGGGGAAGGCTACACCTTC
CASSHLGGEGYTF
>TRBV7-6|TRBD1|TRBJ1-1|few
TGTGCCAGCAGCCCAGGACAGGGTTACACTGAAGCTTTCTTT
CASSPGQGYTEAFF
>TRBV30|NA|TRBJ1-2|NA
TGTGCCTGGAACCTGGCCCCTAACTATGGCTACACCTTC
CAWNLAPNYGYTF
>TRBV19|NA|TRBJ1-1|once
TGTGCCAGTATCCCCAGGGCTGAAGGCAATGAAGCTTTCTTT
CASIPRAEGNEAFF
>TRBV4-1|NA|TRBJ1-4|NA
TGCGCCAGCAGCCAATCCCCGGGACAATTAAGGGAAAAACTGTTTTTT
CASSQSPGQLREKLFF